This is a list of T cell receptor beta chains from one sample in a study of T cells expressing NK-cell markers. After re-calling the 5' RACE reads, TCRdb lists one entry per CDR3 protein, DNA absent. The sample holds 150,000 to 180,000 distinct CDR3 sequences. Sequenced sample: blood T cells: a sorted CD56 or NKG2C T cell subset, CD4+ or CD8+ T cells, or bulk PBMC T cells (not recorded which). The receptor set was obtained from a woman between 50 and 59 years old in good health. CDR3s include the opening cysteine and the closing phenylalanine or tryptophan. Fields, in order: J gene, CDR3 length, V gene, CDR3 protein.

TRBJ1-2 16 TRBV15 CATSKRAFQRGYGYTF
TRBJ2-1 14 TRBV5-1 CASSLDRPVSEQFF
TRBJ2-1 15 TRBV30 CAWSDQAVSYNEQFF
TRBJ1-5 17 TRBV20-1 CSARGLGGTAHYQPQHF
TRBJ1-3 17 TRBV5-5 CASSLSPQAGYGNTIYF
TRBJ2-7 16 TRBV3-1 CASSQRTSGMGYEQYF
TRBJ1-5 16 TRBV2 CASDGEGSQGWQPQHF
TRBJ2-1 16 TRBV4-1 CASSQARESSYNEQFF
TRBJ1-2 13 TRBV7-9 CASRSGRLSGYTF
TRBJ2-6 18 TRBV9 CASSVDPAYSSGANVLTF
TRBJ1-1 12 TRBV2 CASLEGWDEAFF
TRBJ2-4 14 TRBV27 CASRVGGGADIQYF
TRBJ1-5 17 TRBV5-1 CASRIVPGQGAGQPQHF
TRBJ2-2 15 TRBV7-9 CASSAGQGDTGELFF
TRBJ2-1 15 TRBV9 CASSTAGAAYNEQFF
TRBJ2-1 14 TRBV29-1 CSVEPRGRVGEQFF
TRBJ1-2 17 TRBV28 CASSLRGGWGTNYGYTF
TRBJ1-5 16 TRBV4-1 CASSQAQMGVNQPQHF
TRBJ2-1 15 TRBV9 CASSVEVGIGNEQFF
TRBJ2-2 14 TRBV25-1 CASSPPWDTGELFF
TRBJ1-2 15 TRBV28 CASSFRVRGGYGYTF
TRBJ2-5 13 TRBV5-6 CASSYDPGETQYF
TRBJ1-5 13 TRBV13 CASSLSPGQPQHF
TRBJ2-3 17 TRBV12-3/TRBV12-4 CASSPEPPGQGTDTQYF
TRBJ2-2 15 TRBV7-7 CASSLVTSGNGELFF
TRBJ2-1 15 TRBV15 CATSPLGSGIDEQFF
TRBJ2-2 13 TRBV11-2 CASSLDQGGELFF
TRBJ2-1 14 TRBV4-1 CASSYGTGVDEQFF
TRBJ2-1 15 TRBV4-1 CASSQVQLAGNEQFF
TRBJ2-3 16 TRBV6-5 CASSYTDPTSTDTQYF
TRBJ2-7 12 TRBV14 CASSAWGDEQYF
TRBJ1-4 12 TRBV2 CASRGAGEKLFF
TRBJ1-6 14 TRBV25-1 CASSESNLSAPLHF
TRBJ2-1 15 TRBV5-1 CASSEDRGRLAEQFF
TRBJ2-1 16 TRBV20-1 CSARDRIAGDVNEQFF
TRBJ2-1 15 TRBV19 CASSGDLSSYNEQFF
TRBJ2-3 19 TRBV11-2 CASSLEGSLASGKQDTQYF
TRBJ2-3 15 TRBV12-3/TRBV12-4 CASSRLVFGTDTQYF
TRBJ2-1 14 TRBV12-3/TRBV12-4 CASGIAGAGNEQFF
TRBJ2-3 15 TRBV24-1 CATGPLAGGADTQYF
TRBJ2-3 13 TRBV3-1 CASSQAVTDTQYF